Listed below are T cell receptor beta chains from one sample, sequenced in a study of beta chain features in type 1 diabetes. Profiled with immunoSEQ multiplex PCR; TCRdb holds only in-frame clones, not every one. Here the sample spans 500,000 to 650,000 clones, roughly an eighth being singletons. The sample consisted of naive CD4+ T cells from blood. The receptors were sampled from a man younger than 40 with type 1 diabetes. The CDR3 runs from the conserved cysteine through the conserved F or W. The order of the fields is J gene, V gene, clone size, D gene, CDR3 protein, CDR3 DNA. D genes are given only for firm matches. Only part of the rows carry a size: once, few, many, or a class if the clone is expanded.

J gene: TRBJ1-1; V gene: TRBV10-3; clone size: .; D gene: .; CDR3 protein: CAISAGQQSEAFF; CDR3 DNA: TGTGCCATCAGTGCGGGTCAGCAGTCTGAAGCTTTCTTT
J gene: TRBJ1-5; V gene: TRBV7-9; clone size: few; D gene: TRBD1; CDR3 protein: CASSTTGEVQPQHF; CDR3 DNA: TGTGCCAGCAGCACTACAGGGGAGGTCCAGCCCCAGCATTTT
J gene: TRBJ2-2; V gene: TRBV18; clone size: .; D gene: TRBD1; CDR3 protein: CASSPDRATGELFF; CDR3 DNA: TGTGCCAGCTCACCGGACAGGGCCACCGGGGAGCTGTTTTTT
J gene: TRBJ2-7; V gene: TRBV7-9; clone size: few; D gene: .; CDR3 protein: CASSLDRRDYEQYF; CDR3 DNA: TGTGCCAGCAGCCTAGACAGGCGGGACTACGAGCAGTACTTC
J gene: TRBJ2-5; V gene: TRBV2; clone size: .; D gene: TRBD2; CDR3 protein: CASSRLAGTQETQYF; CDR3 DNA: TGTGCCAGCAGTCGACTAGCGGGGACCCAAGAGACCCAGTACTTC
J gene: TRBJ2-7; V gene: TRBV6-5; clone size: .; D gene: .; CDR3 protein: CATRTGNFEQYF; CDR3 DNA: TGTGCCACCCGTACTGGGAATTTCGAGCAGTACTTC
J gene: TRBJ1-5; V gene: TRBV6-6; clone size: .; D gene: TRBD1; CDR3 protein: CASSLPGQGNQPQHF; CDR3 DNA: TGTGCCAGCAGCCTCCCCGGACAGGGCAATCAGCCCCAGCATTTT
J gene: TRBJ2-1; V gene: TRBV18; clone size: few; D gene: .; CDR3 protein: CASSANNEQFF; CDR3 DNA: TGTGCCAGCTCGGCAAACAATGAGCAGTTCTTC
J gene: TRBJ2-1; V gene: TRBV9; clone size: few; D gene: .; CDR3 protein: CASSGGSGVYNEQFF; CDR3 DNA: TGTGCCAGCAGCGGAGGGAGCGGAGTGTACAATGAGCAGTTCTTC
J gene: TRBJ1-2; V gene: TRBV19; clone size: .; D gene: TRBD1; CDR3 protein: CASSRDRFGYTF; CDR3 DNA: TGTGCCAGTAGCCGGGACAGATTTGGCTACACCTTC
J gene: TRBJ1-1; V gene: TRBV5-4; clone size: few; D gene: TRBD1; CDR3 protein: CASSSQPGTGGTEAFF; CDR3 DNA: TGTGCCAGCAGTTCCCAACCCGGGACAGGGGGCACTGAAGCTTTCTTT
J gene: TRBJ1-6; V gene: TRBV6-6; clone size: .; D gene: .; CDR3 protein: CASSYSPGLNSPLHF; CDR3 DNA: TGTGCCAGCAGTTACTCGCCGGGGTTAAATTCACCCCTCCACTTT
J gene: TRBJ2-1; V gene: TRBV29-1; clone size: few; D gene: TRBD2; CDR3 protein: CSVWAGGLYNEQFF; CDR3 DNA: TGCAGCGTTTGGGCGGGGGGGCTCTACAATGAGCAGTTCTTC
J gene: TRBJ2-3; V gene: TRBV4-1; clone size: few; D gene: .; CDR3 protein: CASSHSGTDTQYF; CDR3 DNA: TGCGCCAGCAGCCACAGCGGCACAGATACGCAGTATTTT
J gene: TRBJ2-7; V gene: TRBV7-9; clone size: .; D gene: .; CDR3 protein: CASGDSGSYEQYF; CDR3 DNA: TGTGCCAGCGGGGACTCTGGCTCCTACGAGCAGTACTTC
J gene: TRBJ1-6; V gene: TRBV5-6; clone size: .; D gene: .; CDR3 protein: CASSWGLINSPLHF; CDR3 DNA: TGTGCCAGCAGCTGGGGACTGATTAATTCACCCCTCCACTTT
J gene: TRBJ1-1; V gene: TRBV7-3; clone size: .; D gene: .; CDR3 protein: CASSAQARDTEAFF; CDR3 DNA: TGTGCCAGCAGCGCACAGGCGCGGGACACTGAAGCTTTCTTT
J gene: TRBJ2-3; V gene: TRBV9; clone size: few; D gene: TRBD2; CDR3 protein: CASSVGASGAPTTQYF; CDR3 DNA: TGTGCCAGCAGCGTTGGGGCTAGCGGGGCGCCGACTACGCAGTATTTT
J gene: TRBJ2-2; V gene: TRBV7-2; clone size: few; D gene: TRBD1; CDR3 protein: CASSRTGTTGELFF; CDR3 DNA: TGTGCCAGCAGCCGGACAGGGACCACCGGGGAGCTGTTTTTT
J gene: TRBJ2-1; V gene: TRBV5-1; clone size: few; D gene: TRBD2; CDR3 protein: CASSLGASGNEQFF; CDR3 DNA: TGCGCCAGCAGCTTGGGCGCTAGCGGGAATGAGCAGTTCTTC
J gene: TRBJ2-1; V gene: TRBV4-1; clone size: few; D gene: .; CDR3 protein: CASSQVFSNEQFF; CDR3 DNA: TGCGCCAGCAGCCAAGTTTTCAGCAATGAGCAGTTCTTC
J gene: TRBJ1-3; V gene: TRBV2; clone size: few; D gene: .; CDR3 protein: CASPQGPGNTIYF; CDR3 DNA: TGTGCCAGCCCTCAGGGCCCTGGAAACACCATATATTTT
J gene: TRBJ1-2; V gene: TRBV29-1; clone size: few; D gene: TRBD1; CDR3 protein: CSGGDSNYGYTF; CDR3 DNA: TGCAGCGGAGGGGACAGTAACTATGGCTACACCTTC
J gene: TRBJ1-2; V gene: TRBV19; clone size: .; D gene: .; CDR3 protein: CASSIDKAVGYTF; CDR3 DNA: TGTGCCAGTAGTATAGATAAAGCTGTAGGCTACACCTTC